These T cell receptor beta chains were read from a single sample in a study of T cells in Graves' hyperthyroidism and ophthalmopathy. TCRdb re-derived calls from the multiplex PCR reads in MiXCR, one entry per CDR3 protein. The repertoire holds 500,000 or so distinct CDR3 sequences, with roughly 15% as singletons. The sample consisted of blood. All receptors derive from a woman under 30 with Graves' ophthalmopathy. Each CDR3 is given with its conserved first and last residue. A D gene is named only where the DNA matches it firmly. Clone size appears in some rows only: once, few, many, or a class for an expanded clone.

j_call: TRBJ2-1
v_call: TRBV2
d_call: -
clone_size: few
cdr3_length: 15
cdr3_aa: CASSEGGDSDNEQFF
cdr3_nt: TGTGCCAGCAGTGAAGGGGGGGATTCCGACAATGAGCAGTTCTTC

j_call: TRBJ1-1
v_call: TRBV3-1
d_call: -
clone_size: many
cdr3_length: 15
cdr3_aa: CASSRGGGMNTEAFF
cdr3_nt: TGTGCCAGCAGCCGGGGTGGGGGCATGAACACTGAAGCTTTCTTT

j_call: TRBJ2-5
v_call: TRBV11-2
d_call: TRBD2
clone_size: many
cdr3_length: 19
cdr3_aa: CASSLDRHSGGPLGETQYF
cdr3_nt: TGTGCCAGCAGCTTAGATCGGCATAGCGGGGGGCCGTTAGGGGAGACCCAGTACTTC

j_call: TRBJ2-7
v_call: TRBV12-3/TRBV12-4
d_call: -
clone_size: many
cdr3_length: 15
cdr3_aa: CASSSQAGGPYEQYF
cdr3_nt: TGTGCCAGCAGTTCTCAAGCGGGTGGCCCCTACGAGCAGTACTTC

j_call: TRBJ2-3
v_call: TRBV5-1
d_call: -
clone_size: many
cdr3_length: 15
cdr3_aa: CASSPQLAPTDTQYF
cdr3_nt: TGCGCCAGCAGCCCCCAGCTAGCGCCCACAGATACGCAGTATTTT

j_call: TRBJ2-2
v_call: TRBV5-6
d_call: -
clone_size: -
cdr3_length: 14
cdr3_aa: CASSLETNTGELFF
cdr3_nt: TGTGCCAGCAGCTTAGAGACGAACACCGGGGAGCTGTTTTTT

j_call: TRBJ1-1
v_call: TRBV6-1
d_call: TRBD1
clone_size: many
cdr3_length: 14
cdr3_aa: CASTRTGTNTEAFF
cdr3_nt: TGTGCCAGCACCAGGACAGGGACGAACACTGAAGCTTTCTTT

j_call: TRBJ2-1
v_call: TRBV29-1
d_call: TRBD1
clone_size: many
cdr3_length: 14
cdr3_aa: CSVSDRASYNEQFF
cdr3_nt: TGCAGCGTCTCTGACAGGGCTAGCTACAATGAGCAGTTCTTC

j_call: TRBJ1-3
v_call: TRBV19
d_call: TRBD1
clone_size: few
cdr3_length: 15
cdr3_aa: CASMMDRASGNTIYF
cdr3_nt: TGTGCCAGTATGATGGACAGGGCCTCTGGAAACACCATATATTTT

j_call: TRBJ2-7
v_call: TRBV27
d_call: TRBD2
clone_size: -
cdr3_length: 15
cdr3_aa: CASSFEAGGAYEQYF
cdr3_nt: TGTGCCAGCAGTTTTGAAGCGGGGGGAGCCTACGAGCAGTACTTC

j_call: TRBJ1-2
v_call: TRBV13
d_call: TRBD1
clone_size: -
cdr3_length: 16
cdr3_aa: CASSQAPGQGNYGYTF
cdr3_nt: TGTGCCAGCAGTCAAGCACCGGGACAGGGGAACTATGGCTACACCTTC

j_call: TRBJ1-5
v_call: TRBV20-1
d_call: -
clone_size: many
cdr3_length: 14
cdr3_aa: CSARVAGQEQPQHF
cdr3_nt: TGCAGTGCTAGAGTTGCAGGGCAGGAGCAGCCCCAGCATTTT

j_call: TRBJ2-3
v_call: TRBV10-3
d_call: -
clone_size: many
cdr3_length: 13
cdr3_aa: CAISPTSTDTQYF
cdr3_nt: TGTGCCATCAGCCCGACTAGTACAGATACGCAGTATTTT

j_call: TRBJ2-1
v_call: TRBV2
d_call: TRBD2
clone_size: -
cdr3_length: 17
cdr3_aa: CASMSGLAGALRNEQFF
cdr3_nt: TGTGCCAGCATGAGTGGGTTAGCGGGAGCATTGAGGAATGAGCAGTTCTTC

j_call: TRBJ1-2
v_call: TRBV28
d_call: -
clone_size: -
cdr3_length: 16
cdr3_aa: CASRPAGRGARYGYTF
cdr3_nt: TGTGCCAGCAGACCCGCTGGACGGGGCGCAAGGTATGGCTACACCTTC

j_call: TRBJ2-1
v_call: TRBV6-2/TRBV6-3
d_call: -
clone_size: -
cdr3_length: 14
cdr3_aa: CASSYSIRGYEQFF
cdr3_nt: TGTGCCAGCAGTTACTCGATAAGGGGGTATGAGCAGTTCTTC

j_call: TRBJ1-4
v_call: TRBV20-1
d_call: TRBD1
clone_size: few
cdr3_length: 15
cdr3_aa: CSARPRGPTNEKLFF
cdr3_nt: TGCAGTGCTAGGCCCAGGGGGCCAACTAATGAAAAACTGTTTTTT

j_call: TRBJ2-7
v_call: TRBV20-1
d_call: -
clone_size: -
cdr3_length: 14
cdr3_aa: CSASLSISLNEQYF
cdr3_nt: TGCAGTGCTAGTCTTTCAATTTCACTGAACGAGCAGTACTTC

j_call: TRBJ2-7
v_call: TRBV5-6
d_call: -
clone_size: few
cdr3_length: 14
cdr3_aa: CASSPGAGYHEQYF
cdr3_nt: TGTGCCAGCAGCCCCGGGGCCGGGTACCACGAGCAGTACTTC

j_call: TRBJ2-7
v_call: TRBV4-1
d_call: TRBD1
clone_size: -
cdr3_length: 18
cdr3_aa: CASSHLKGQGANDNEQYF
cdr3_nt: TGCGCCAGCAGCCACCTCAAGGGACAGGGGGCTAACGACAATGAGCAGTACTTC

j_call: TRBJ2-5
v_call: TRBV11-2
d_call: -
clone_size: many
cdr3_length: 15
cdr3_aa: CASNKPSEYKETQYF
cdr3_nt: TGTGCCAGCAACAAACCCTCGGAATACAAAGAGACCCAGTACTTC

j_call: TRBJ2-7
v_call: TRBV27
d_call: -
clone_size: few
cdr3_length: 13
cdr3_aa: CASSTGILGEQYF
cdr3_nt: TGTGCCAGCAGTACAGGGATATTGGGCGAGCAGTACTTC

j_call: TRBJ1-3
v_call: TRBV28
d_call: TRBD1
clone_size: -
cdr3_length: 18
cdr3_aa: CASGEPGQRTFSGNTIYF
cdr3_nt: TGTGCCAGCGGTGAGCCGGGACAGAGAACCTTCTCTGGAAACACCATATATTTT

j_call: TRBJ2-6
v_call: TRBV6-1
d_call: -
clone_size: -
cdr3_length: 15
cdr3_aa: CASREAASGANVLTF
cdr3_nt: TGTGCCAGCAGGGAGGCAGCCTCTGGGGCCAACGTCCTGACTTTC

j_call: TRBJ2-1
v_call: TRBV2
d_call: TRBD2
clone_size: -
cdr3_length: 17
cdr3_aa: CASRDPRGLAGVHEQFF
cdr3_nt: TGTGCCAGCAGGGACCCTCGGGGACTAGCGGGAGTACATGAGCAGTTCTTC

j_call: TRBJ1-6
v_call: TRBV28
d_call: -
clone_size: many
cdr3_length: 14
cdr3_aa: CASSLGHRNSPLHF
cdr3_nt: TGTGCCAGCAGTTTGGGACACCGAAATTCACCCCTCCACTTT